One sample yielded the 28 T cell receptor beta chains listed below, sequenced in a study of blood T cell repertoires in COVID-19. Repertoires were generated with immunoSEQ multiplex PCR, while TCRdb's copy carries only in-frame clones and drops some. The sample yields 250,000 to 300,000 clones, over 70% seen once. Sequencing was done on a sample of peripheral blood. The receptors were sampled from a woman between 65 and 79 years old with COVID-19, enrolled during active disease.

This rearrangement joins TRBV27 to TRBJ1-3, with D maybe TRBD1 (5 bases). This CDR3 has 15 residues. Trimming pared 2 bases from V and 0 bases from J, leaving 8 bases between. Germline CDR1 reads MNHEY; CDR2 reads SMNVEV (reference sequence). The CDR3, as DNA: TGTGCCAGCAGTTTAGGGGCTACCTCTGGAAACACCATATATTTT. This codes for CASSLGATSGNTIYF.

V and J are TRBV5-4 and TRBJ2-1; D remains unclear. Trimming pared 3 bases from V and 4 bases from J, leaving 2 bases between. Germline CDR1 SGHNT, CDR2 YYREEE (reference sequence). CDR3 length: 11 residues. The CDR3 nucleotides read TGTGCCAGCAGCTCATACAATGAGCAGTTCTTC. Translation gives CASSSYNEQFF.

The chain joins TRBV20-1 to TRBJ1-1; unclear D gene. V was cut by 6 bases and J by 5 bases, with 10 bases left in between. Germline V gives CDR1 DFQATT, CDR2 SNEGSKA (reference sequence). This CDR3 is built from 11 residues. The CDR3, as DNA: TGCAGTGCCTTTACGGGTACTGAAGCTTTCTTT. It translates to CSAFTGTEAFF.

A remark on this clone: Other nucleotide sequences in the sample specify the same CDR3. The chain carries TRBV20-1 and TRBJ2-7, with 12 nucleotides matching TRBD2. V lost 3 bases to trimming and J lost 4 bases; unmatched junction nucleotides: 1. This CDR3 has 13 residues. The germline V gene has CDR1 DFQATT and CDR2 SNEGSKA (reference sequence). CDR3 residues: CSASGTSGYEQYF. DNA of the CDR3: TGCAGTGCTAGTGGGACTAGCGGGTACGAGCAGTACTTC.

The gene calls are TRBV7-2 and TRBJ1-5, with D possibly TRBD1 on 5 matching bases. Between the trimmed V and J ends, which lost 5 bases and 0 bases, there was a span of 8 bases. The CDR3 consists of 14 residues. Germline values: CDR1 SGHTA, CDR2 FQGNSA. The CDR3 nucleotides are TGTGCCAGCAGCCGGGGGTATAGCAATCAGCCCCAGCATTTT. It yields the protein CASSRGYSNQPQHF.

This clone was observed a single time. This chain uses TRBV2 with TRBJ2-7, with a tentative D call TRBD1 (6 bases). The CDR3 consists of 13 residues. Germline lookup yields CDR1 SNHLY and CDR2 FYNNEI. Trimming left V 4 bases short and J 3 bases short, with 10 bases between. CDR3 coding DNA: TGTGCCAGCAGTGGGGACATTAGCTACGAGCAGTACTTC. Protein product: CASSGDISYEQYF.

The rearrangement uses TRBV5-1 and TRBJ1-1; D might be TRBD1 (5 bases). The CDR3 length is 14 residues. The germline V gene encodes CDR1 SGHRS and CDR2 YFSETQ. The germline V and J ends were trimmed by 3 bases and 1 base, with 10 bases remaining between them. CDR3 nucleotide sequence: TGCGCCAGCAGCTCCTTTGGGGCGAACACTGAAGCTTTCTTT. Protein product: CASSSFGANTEAFF. Drawing the rest from reference TRBV5-1 and TRBJ1-1, the complete variable domain is KAGVTQTPRYLIKTRGQQVTLSCSPISGHRSVSWYQQTPGQGLQFLFEYFSETQRNKGNFPGRFSGRQFSNSRSEMNVSTLELGDSALYLCASSSFGANTEAFFGQGTRLTVV.

V usage is TRBV25-1 and J usage is TRBJ1-2; the D gene is possibly TRBD1 (6 bases). There are 12 residues in the CDR3. Germline V gives CDR1 MGHDK, CDR2 SYGVNS. Trimming took 8 bases from V and 2 from J, leaving 9 bases between them. CDR3 sequence: CASRRGNYGYTF. DNA for the CDR3: TGTGCCAGCCGCAGGGGCAACTATGGCTACACCTTC.

V and J are TRBV30 and TRBJ2-7; D gene uncertain. CDR1 is GTSNPN and CDR2 is SVGIG in the germline V gene (reference sequence). There are 14 residues in the CDR3. Trimming took off 0 bases at V and 6 bases at J, with 15 bases between the two ends. The CDR3 region is CAWSVRRQRSEQYF. CDR3 DNA: TGTGCCTGGAGTGTACGGCGGCAGAGGAGCGAGCAGTACTTC.

This chain connects TRBV2 to TRBJ2-7, with 10 bases that match TRBD2. Trimming removed 6 bases from V and 9 bases from J; junction bases left unmatched: 11. CDR1 and CDR2 (germline): SNHLY, FYNNEI. CDR3 length: 14 amino acids. The chain's CDR3 is CASRQLAGSSGQYF. The DNA for the CDR3 is TGTGCCAGCAGGCAACTAGCGGGATCGTCGGGGCAGTACTTC.

V gene TRBV30 combines with J gene TRBJ1-4; 8 positions match TRBD1. The V and J ends lost 3 bases and 7 bases, in that order; junction bases with no gene match: 1. The CDR3 extends over 12 amino acids. Germline CDR1 and CDR2: GTSNPN and SVGIG (reference sequence). CDR3: CAWRQGGEKLFF. CDR3 nucleotide sequence: TGTGCCTGGAGACAGGGGGGTGAAAAACTGTTTTTT.

V is TRBV7-6 and J is TRBJ2-2; D possibly corresponds to TRBD2 (5 bases). This CDR3 region has 15 residues. Germline CDR1 is SGHVS and CDR2 is FNYEAQ. Trimming took 0 bases from V and 3 from J, leaving 8 bases between them. CDR3 in amino acids: CASSLAEVDTGELFF. The CDR3 DNA follows: TGTGCCAGCAGCTTAGCGGAGGTGGACACCGGGGAGCTGTTTTTT.

This chain uses TRBV9 with TRBJ2-7; TRBD1 might be the D (5 bases). Germline assignment: CDR1 SGDLS and CDR2 YYNGEE. The CDR3 is made up of 16 amino acids. The ends were cut back, 2 bases at V and 0 bases at J, with 15 bases in the middle. DNA of the CDR3: TGTGCCAGCAGCGTGGGTGCAGGGTATCTCTCCTACGAGCAGTACTTC. This translates into CASSVGAGYLSYEQYF.

V gene TRBV3-1 (or the pseudogene TRBV3-2) combines with J gene TRBJ1-2; weak D call: TRBD1 (5 bases). This CDR3 has 14 residues. V lost 2 bases to trimming and J lost 4 bases, with 11 bases between them. From germline, CDR1 is LGHDT and CDR2 YNNKEL (reference sequence). The CDR3 bases are TGTGCCAGCAGCCAACCACGGACATTCTATGGCTACACCTTC. Translation: CASSQPRTFYGYTF.

This clone was detected only once. This chain links TRBV2 with TRBJ2-7, with a tentative D call TRBD1 (6 bases). V dropped 6 bases and J dropped 1 base, with 16 bases sitting between them. There are 15 residues in the CDR3. CDR1 is SNHLY, CDR2 FYNNEI, per germline. CDR3 sequence: CASSSGDGQSYEQYF. The CDR3 DNA reads TGTGCCAGCAGCTCAGGGGACGGACAGTCCTACGAGCAGTACTTC.

The chain combines TRBV13 with TRBJ1-5; no definite D call. The CDR3 has 12 residues. V dropped 2 bases and J dropped 9 bases, with 8 bases sitting between them. Germline V CDR1 and CDR2: PRHDT, FYEKMQ (reference sequence). CDR3 DNA sequence: TGTGCCAGCAGCTTATTCCCGGGGCCCCAGCATTTT. Translated, it gives CASSLFPGPQHF.

This clone was seen only a few times. The chain combines TRBV19 with TRBJ1-2; TRBD1 agrees at 7 bases. V trimming: 6 bases; J trimming: 1 base; junction bases outside the gene matches: 8. Germline CDR1 and CDR2: LNHDA and SQIVND (reference sequence). This CDR3 spans 15 amino acids. The CDR3 DNA sequence: TGTGCCAGTAGCGATCGGAACAGGGGTAACTATGGCTACACCTTC. Amino acids: CASSDRNRGNYGYTF.

This chain connects TRBV24-1 to TRBJ2-3; weak D call: TRBD1 (6 bases). Trimming removed 12 bases at V and 0 bases at J, with 12 bases between. Germline CDR1 KGHDR, CDR2 SFDVKD. The CDR3 is 13 residues long. CDR3 in DNA: TGTGCCGCACAGGGAACTAGCACAGATACGCAGTATTTT. Translated: CAAQGTSTDTQYF.

This chain connects TRBV19 to TRBJ2-1, with 13 bases lining up with TRBD2. Germline-derived CDR1 and CDR2 are LNHDA and SQIVND (reference sequence). The CDR3 spans 13 residues. Trimming took 10 bases from V and 6 from J; bases not matched to a gene: 3. The CDR3 spells CATGLAGANEQFF. The CDR3 DNA reads TGTGCCACCGGACTAGCGGGAGCCAATGAGCAGTTCTTC.

This rearrangement joins TRBV7-9 to TRBJ2-7; 9 bases map to TRBD1. Germline-derived CDR1 and CDR2 are SEHNR and FQNEAQ (reference sequence). This CDR3 has 15 residues. Trimming cost V 6 bases and J 3 bases; bases outside gene matches: 9. The CDR3 reads CASSWPGQGDYEQYF. CDR3 DNA sequence: TGTGCCAGCAGTTGGCCGGGACAGGGAGACTACGAGCAGTACTTC.

The genes are TRBV11-3 and TRBJ2-2, with a possible D match to TRBD1 (6 bases). The CDR3 spans 17 residues. Trimming took 1 base from V and 1 from J, leaving 13 bases between them. Germline V gene lookup returns CDR1 SGHNT and CDR2 YENEEA. The CDR3 bases are TGTGCCAGCAGCTTAGCTGGGGCAGGGGTGAACACCGGGGAGCTGTTTTTT. Translation gives CASSLAGAGVNTGELFF.

The chain employs TRBV28 and TRBJ1-2, with a possible D match to TRBD1 (6 bases). Trimming took 2 bases from V and 4 from J, leaving 17 bases between them. The germline V gene has CDR1 MDHEN and CDR2 SYDVKM. The CDR3 extends over 16 amino acids. As DNA, the CDR3 is TGTGCCAGCAGTTTAGGTGGGGGGGCCCTTGGCTATGGCTACACCTTC. It yields the protein CASSLGGGALGYGYTF.

The rearrangement joins TRBV6-5 to TRBJ2-5; 10 nucleotides match TRBD1. CDR1 is MNHEY and CDR2 is SVGAGI in the germline V gene. V lost 11 bases, J lost 5 bases, and 8 bases stayed unmatched. The CDR3 contains 13 residues. The CDR3 loop is CAGSGTGEETQYF. CDR3 DNA sequence: TGTGCCGGGTCCGGGACAGGGGAGGAGACCCAGTACTTC.

The gene calls are TRBV30 and TRBJ1-5; D remains unclear. From germline, CDR1 is GTSNPN and CDR2 SVGIG (reference sequence). Trimming took off 5 bases at V and 2 bases at J, with 19 bases between the two ends. The CDR3 has 16 amino acids. The CDR3 coding sequence is TGTGCCTGGGACCGGGGTCGGGATATTCGCAATCAGCCCCAGCATTTT. Amino acid sequence: CAWDRGRDIRNQPQHF.

The genes are TRBV18 and TRBJ2-1; 7 bases match TRBD2. The V gene's germline CDR1 is KGHSH and CDR2 LQKENI. The CDR3 extends over 16 amino acids. Trimming took 1 base from V and 7 from J; bases not matched to a gene: 10. This chain's CDR3 is CASSPQDTGGSNEQFF. CDR3 in DNA: TGTGCCAGCTCACCACAAGATACCGGCGGGAGTAATGAGCAGTTCTTC.

This clone appeared a few times. The chain uses TRBV6-5 and TRBJ1-2; D ambiguous. The CDR3 totals 12 residues. The V end was cut by 7 bases, the J end by 4 bases, with 10 bases between. Germline V gene lookup returns CDR1 MNHEY and CDR2 SVGAGI. CDR3 protein: CASTPESYGYTF. The CDR3 DNA follows: TGTGCCAGCACCCCAGAATCCTATGGCTACACCTTC.

The chain employs TRBV7-9 and TRBJ1-3, with unresolved D. The CDR3 length is 17 residues. Trimming took off 2 bases at V and 1 base at J, with 15 bases between the two ends. CDR1 and CDR2 (germline): SEHNR, FQNEAQ (reference sequence). CDR3 nucleotide sequence: TGTGCCAGCAGCTTATCGGGTCGCGGGAATTCTGGAAACACCATATATTTT. It yields the protein CASSLSGRGNSGNTIYF.

The rearrangement uses TRBV3-1 (or the pseudogene TRBV3-2) and TRBJ1-1, with 12 bases lining up with TRBD1. V trimming: 1 base; J trimming: 0 bases; junction bases outside the gene matches: 6. Germline V gene lookup returns CDR1 LGHDT and CDR2 YNNKEL (reference sequence). CDR3 length: 18 amino acids. For the CDR3, the DNA is TGTGCCAGCAGCCAAGTCGTGGGACAGGGGGCGATGAACACTGAAGCTTTCTTT. Residues: CASSQVVGQGAMNTEAFF.